Following are 29 T cell receptor beta chains from one sample sequenced in a study of T cell changes during pregnancy in multiple sclerosis. Profiling relied on immunoSEQ multiplex PCR, and the TCRdb table lists in-frame clones only, not all of them. The sample comprises about 67,000 clones, approximately 91% of which are singletons, and over 1.3% rests with the top ten. Material: peripheral blood, obtained in the second trimester of pregnancy. The receptors here all came from a female donor with multiple sclerosis, enrolled in a pregnancy study.

The rearrangement links TRBV7-2 to TRBJ1-2; a weak D match, TRBD1 (5 bases). CDR1 is SGHTA and CDR2 is FQGNSA in the germline V gene. The CDR3 contains 15 residues. V gave up 2 bases and J gave up 8 bases, with 18 bases separating them. For the CDR3, the DNA is TGTGCCAGCAGCTTACATTATAGGGGCAGATGGGGCTACACCTTC. This gives the protein CASSLHYRGRWGYTF.

This clone has just a few counts. The rearrangement uses TRBV6-5 and TRBJ1-2, with a tentative D call TRBD1 (6 bases). Germline CDR1 is MNHEY and CDR2 is SVGAGI. The CDR3 length is 12 residues. Trimming left V 7 bases short and J 6 bases short, with 12 bases between. This CDR3 is CASTQQGNGYTF. DNA of the CDR3: TGTGCCAGCACCCAACAGGGAAATGGCTACACCTTC.

J is TRBJ2-7 and V is TRBV18; D possibly corresponds to TRBD2 (6 bases). This CDR3 is built from 14 residues. The germline gives CDR1 KGHSH, CDR2 LQKENI. The germline V and J ends were trimmed by 3 bases and 2 bases, with 11 bases remaining between them. Here the CDR3 DNA reads TGTGCCAGCTCACCCTCTAGCGTGCCCTACGAGCAGTACTTC. The encoded protein is CASSPSSVPYEQYF.

The chain couples TRBV19 to TRBJ1-2; tentative D call: TRBD1 (6 bases). Germline lookup yields CDR1 LNHDA and CDR2 SQIVND (reference sequence). With 3 bases removed from V and 4 bases from J, the gap between germline ends came to 12 bases. CDR3 length equals 14 residues. The CDR3 DNA reads as TGTGCCAGTAGTATGGGGACATCAACCTATGGCTACACCTTC. Translation: CASSMGTSTYGYTF.

The chain employs TRBV7-2 and TRBJ1-5; D remains unclear. Trimming removed 0 bases from V and 6 bases from J, with 6 bases in between. Germline V gene lookup returns CDR1 SGHTA and CDR2 FQGNSA. The CDR3 totals 13 residues. The CDR3 DNA reads as TGTGCCAGCAGCTTAGCGGCCCCTCAGCCCCAGCATTTT. Translating it yields CASSLAAPQPQHF.

The CDR3 nucleotides are TGTGCCAGTCAGGGCCACCCGCGTTATGGGCCCCAGCATTTT. It codes for CASQGHPRYGPQHF. The chain recombines TRBV6-1 with TRBJ1-5, with D maybe TRBD1 (5 bases). The CDR3 is 14 amino acids. Trimming took off 9 bases at V and 9 bases at J, with 21 bases between the two ends. Germline loops: CDR1 MNHNS, CDR2 SASEGT.

This clone was detected once. This CDR3 is CASSETGGDTEAFF. The CDR3 region has the DNA TGTGCCAGCAGTGAGACAGGGGGGGACACTGAAGCTTTCTTT. This chain uses TRBV6-1 with TRBJ1-1; 9 nucleotides line up with TRBD1. Per germline, CDR1 MNHNS and CDR2 SASEGT. This CDR3 is 14 amino acids long. V shed 3 bases and J 3 bases; nucleotides not matched to a gene: 2.

The chain employs TRBV7-8 and TRBJ1-2, with 7 bases fitting TRBD1. V lost 1 base and J lost 2; bases outside the gene matches: 4. This CDR3 spans 15 amino acids. The germline gives CDR1 SGHVS, CDR2 FQNEAQ. The CDR3 DNA reads as TGTGCCAGCAGCTTAGGGCCGGACAGGAACTATGGCTACACCTTC. It yields the protein CASSLGPDRNYGYTF.

The J gene is TRBJ2-2, the V gene TRBV2, with TRBD1 matching over 8 bases. The CDR3 contains 14 residues. Germline V gives CDR1 SNHLY, CDR2 FYNNEI. J was trimmed by 1 base and V by 9 bases; bases with no gene match: 4. The CDR3 spells CASTGTGNTGELFF. The CDR3 DNA reads as TGTGCCAGTACCGGGACAGGGAACACCGGGGAGCTGTTTTTT.

The V gene is TRBV6-5, the J gene TRBJ2-7, with 7 bases aligning to TRBD2. The germline CDR1 and CDR2 sequences are MNHEY and SVGAGI. V shed 4 bases, J shed 2 bases, and the junction held 8 bases outside the gene matches. CDR3 length: 15 residues. CDR3 in DNA: TGTGCCAGCAGTTTTCTGGGGGGACTACCCTACGAGCAGTACTTC. Translated: CASSFLGGLPYEQYF.

In nucleotides, the CDR3 is TGTGCCTGGAGTGTACAACCCTACACTGAAGCTTTCTTT. It specifies CAWSVQPYTEAFF. The rearrangement links TRBV30 to TRBJ1-1; D is uncertain. Germline CDR1 is GTSNPN and CDR2 is SVGIG (reference sequence). The CDR3 loop spans 13 amino acids. Between the trimmed V and J ends, which lost 0 bases and 3 bases, there was a span of 8 bases.

The chain employs TRBV2 and TRBJ1-1; perhaps TRBD1 as D (5 bases). The CDR3 runs 13 residues. The V end lost 3 bases, the J end lost 2 bases, and 7 bases lay between the germline ends. Germline CDR1 SNHLY, CDR2 FYNNEI. In DNA form, the CDR3 reads TGTGCCAGCAGTGACAGGGCTAACACTGAAGCTTTCTTT. As protein: CASSDRANTEAFF. Drawing the rest from reference TRBV2 and TRBJ1-1, the complete variable domain is EPEVTQTPSHQVTQMGQEVILRCVPISNHLYFYWYRQILGQKVEFLVSFYNNEISEKSEIFDDQFSVERPDGSNFTLKIRSTKLEDSAMYFCASSDRANTEAFFGQGTRLTVV.

The chain couples TRBV19 to TRBJ1-4, with TRBD1 identical over 10 bases. The CDR3 length is 14 residues. CDR1 and CDR2 from the germline V gene are LNHDA and SQIVND (reference sequence). Unmatched junction bases numbered 10, after V lost 10 bases and J lost 8 bases. The CDR3 reads CATRGTGEGEKLFF. The CDR3 bases are TGTGCCACCAGAGGGACAGGGGAGGGGGAAAAACTGTTTTTT.

The rearrangement links TRBV11-3 to TRBJ2-7; D is unclear. From germline, CDR1 is SGHNT and CDR2 YENEEA. This CDR3 spans 11 amino acids. V was shortened by 7 bases and J by 5 bases, with 9 bases between the two germline ends. The CDR3 sequence: CASNQDHEQYF. The DNA for the CDR3 is TGTGCCAGCAATCAGGATCACGAGCAGTACTTC.

The J gene is TRBJ2-3, the V gene TRBV4-2; the D is unclear. Germline assignment: CDR1 LGHNA and CDR2 YNFKEQ. V gave up 4 bases and J gave up 2 bases, with 13 bases separating them. The CDR3 has 15 amino acids. The CDR3 DNA is TGTGCCAGCAGCCTTATGGCGACACCCACAGATACGCAGTATTTT. Translated: CASSLMATPTDTQYF.

The genes are TRBV5-1 and TRBJ1-1, with D possibly TRBD1 on 6 matching bases. The CDR3 runs 13 residues. The V end lost 6 bases, the J end lost 7 bases, and 16 bases lay between the germline ends. Germline-derived CDR1 and CDR2 are SGHRS and YFSETQ. The CDR3 DNA reads as TGCGCCAGCAAATGGGGGCCCCTCAGTGAAGCTTTCTTT. Translated: CASKWGPLSEAFF.

In the case of this clone: A read error may produce the germline difference seen at one junction end. The J gene is TRBJ2-7, the V gene TRBV11-2; D perhaps matches TRBD2 (5 bases). Germline V gene sequence: CDR1 SGHAT, CDR2 FQNNGV. The CDR3 runs to 13 residues. CDR3 sequence (DNA): TGTGCCAGCAGCCTAGAGAGGGTCCCCGAGCAGTACTTC. Protein: CASSLERVPEQYF.

The chain employs TRBV7-3 and TRBJ2-1, with D possibly being TRBD1 (6 bases). The germline CDR1 and CDR2 sequences are SGHTA and FQGTGA. V lost 4 bases, J lost 8 bases, and 33 bases lay in between. The CDR3 extends over 20 amino acids. CDR3 in amino acids: CASSSFNRVPDSRGWDEQFF. The CDR3 coding sequence is TGTGCCAGCAGCTCCTTCAACAGGGTTCCAGATAGCCGTGGGTGGGATGAGCAGTTCTTC.

In this sample, this clone turned up once. This chain joins TRBV7-2 and TRBJ2-1; unclear D gene. CDR1 and CDR2 (germline): SGHTA, FQGNSA. The CDR3 consists of 11 residues. V was shortened by 5 bases and J by 7 bases, with 6 bases between the two germline ends. CDR3 region: CASSAYNEQFF. Written as DNA, the CDR3 is TGTGCCAGCAGCGCGTATAATGAGCAGTTCTTC.

This chain links TRBV30 with TRBJ1-3, with D tentatively TRBD1 (5 bases). The V and J ends lost 4 bases and 2 bases respectively, with 12 bases between them. This CDR3 has 14 amino acids. The germline CDR1 and CDR2 sequences are GTSNPN and SVGIG (reference sequence). The CDR3 sequence is CAWIPGWTGNTIYF. The CDR3 nucleotides read TGTGCCTGGATCCCAGGGTGGACTGGAAACACCATATATTTT.

This rearrangement joins TRBV7-8 to TRBJ2-1, with 9 nucleotides matching TRBD2. This CDR3 contains 15 residues. With 5 bases clipped from V and 8 bases from J, the junction kept 10 bases outside the gene matches. CDR1 and CDR2 from the germline V gene are SGHVS and FQNEAQ. CDR3 in DNA: TGTGCCAGCAGCCCCAGACTAGCGGTTACGGATGAGCAGTTCTTC. Translation: CASSPRLAVTDEQFF.

This chain links TRBV7-6 with TRBJ2-1; 7 bases align to TRBD2. In germline, CDR1 is SGHVS, CDR2 FNYEAQ. This CDR3 contains 17 residues. Trimming removed 5 bases from V and 0 bases from J; junction bases left unmatched: 10. The CDR3, as DNA: TGTGCCAGCAGCCCGCTAGGGTCTAGCGGCTCCTACAATGAGCAGTTCTTC. Its protein product is CASSPLGSSGSYNEQFF.

As DNA, the CDR3 is TGTGCCAGCAGCTTGGGACAGTTTACGACCTATGGCTACACCTTC. Amino acids: CASSLGQFTTYGYTF. The V call is TRBV5-5, the J call TRBJ1-2; TRBD1 might be the D (5 bases). Germline CDR1 reads SGHKS; CDR2 reads YYEKEE (reference sequence). Trimming left V 0 bases short and J 4 bases short, with 13 bases between. The CDR3 runs 15 residues.

This sequence joins TRBV10-3 and TRBJ2-7, with D maybe TRBD2 (5 bases). The CDR3 totals 15 residues. CDR1 is ENHRY and CDR2 is SYGVKD in the germline V gene. The germline V and J ends were trimmed by 3 bases and 1 base, with 13 bases remaining between them. The DNA of the CDR3 is TGTGCCATCAGTGACTTCCAACGGAGGTCCTACGAGCAGTACTTC. This translates into CAISDFQRRSYEQYF.

The V gene is TRBV27, the J gene TRBJ2-3, with D possibly being TRBD1 (5 bases). Trimming took off 3 bases at V and 3 bases at J, with 7 bases between the two ends. The CDR3 sequence is 13 residues long. Germline V gives CDR1 MNHEY, CDR2 SMNVEV (reference sequence). The CDR3 region is CASSFKGTDTQYF. In nucleotides, the CDR3 is TGTGCCAGCAGTTTTAAGGGGACAGATACGCAGTATTTT.

Here the CDR3 DNA reads TGTGCCAGCACCCCCTGGGCAATGGCAAACCAAGAGACCCAGTACTTC. Residues: CASTPWAMANQETQYF. The chain joins TRBV7-2 to TRBJ2-5; D unresolved. CDR3 length: 16 residues. Per the germline V gene, CDR1 is SGHTA and CDR2 is FQGNSA. V lost 7 bases and J 0 bases, leaving 18 bases between the germline ends. Supplemented by reference TRBV7-2 and TRBJ2-5, the full variable domain reads GAGVSQSPSNKVTEKGKDVELRCDPISGHTALYWYRQSLGQGLEFLIYFQGNSAPDKSGLPSDRFSAERTGGSVSTLTIQRTQQEDSAVYLCASTPWAMANQETQYFGPGTRLLVL.

The chain has TRBV6-5 and TRBJ2-3, with a tentative D call TRBD2 (5 bases). This CDR3 is built from 14 residues. Trimming pared 6 bases from V and 0 bases from J, leaving 10 bases between. CDR1 is MNHEY and CDR2 is SVGAGI in the germline V gene. The CDR3 loop is CASSAGDSTDTQYF. In nucleotides, the CDR3 is TGTGCCAGCAGCGCCGGGGATAGCACAGATACGCAGTATTTT.

This rearrangement joins TRBV18 to TRBJ1-1; tentative D call: TRBD1 (6 bases). V was pared by 4 bases and J by 1 base, with 13 bases between. This CDR3 is 15 amino acids long. CDR1 KGHSH and CDR2 LQKENI come from the germline V gene. The DNA for the CDR3 is TGTGCCAGCTCACGATCCGGGACACCGAACACTGAAGCTTTCTTT. The encoded protein is CASSRSGTPNTEAFF.

This sequence joins TRBV11-2 and TRBJ2-7; D possibly corresponds to TRBD1 (6 bases). Trimming cost V 2 bases and J 3 bases, with 20 bases left between them. The CDR3 extends over 17 amino acids. The germline gives CDR1 SGHAT, CDR2 FQNNGV. As DNA, the CDR3 is TGTGCCAGCAGCTTAAATGCAGGGGTGAAAGGGTTCTACGAGCAGTACTTC. As protein: CASSLNAGVKGFYEQYF.